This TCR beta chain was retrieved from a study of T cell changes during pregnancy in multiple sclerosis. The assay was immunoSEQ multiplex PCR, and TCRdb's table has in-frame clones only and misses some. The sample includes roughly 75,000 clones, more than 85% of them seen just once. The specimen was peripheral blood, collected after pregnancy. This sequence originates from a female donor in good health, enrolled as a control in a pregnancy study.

CDR3 sequence reads: CASSQASAGQAEQYF. The DNA of the CDR3 is TGTGCCAGCAGCCAAGCCTCCGCAGGCCAGGCCGAGCAGTACTTC. This chain joins TRBV4-2 and TRBJ2-7, with D unresolved. CDR3 length: 15 residues. The germline V gene has CDR1 LGHNA and CDR2 YNFKEQ. The V end lost 1 base, the J end lost 6 bases, and 16 bases lay between the germline ends.